This T cell receptor beta chain derives from a study of blood T cell repertoires in COVID-19. Background on the study: The study drew acute and convalescent COVID-19 samples from the United States, Italy and Spain. PBMCs, B-cell-depleted T cells, or T cells were the source of the cDNA or gDNA that made up the material.

Assay: immunoSEQ multiplex PCR; the TCRdb copy retains only in-frame clones and omits some. Among about 140,000 clones, about 91% were seen once, and the ten largest hold around 26%. Trimming cost V 5 bases and J 2 bases; bases outside gene matches: 4. In germline, CDR1 is LGHDT, CDR2 YNNKEL (reference sequence). The CDR3 extends over 17 amino acids. The sequencing input was peripheral blood. The chain combines TRBV3-1 (or the pseudogene TRBV3-2) with TRBJ2-1; 15 positions match TRBD2. The source of this sequence is a human donor in a cohort sampled during active COVID-19. The CDR3 sequence is CASSSRTSGGAYNEQFF. The CDR3 DNA is TGTGCCAGCAGCTCGAGGACTAGCGGGGGGGCCTACAATGAGCAGTTCTTC.